This T cell receptor (beta chain) was captured in a study of vaccination effects on CD4 cells after COVID-19. Study-level findings and limits: Just 1 of 255 vaccine-induced clones in healthy recipients was cross-reactive.

Concerning this clone itself: Its specificity is unknown.

Culture lasted under 13 days before CD4+ T cell isolation. As their vaccination, participants received two doses of either BNT162b2 or mRNA-1273. Generated by immunoSEQ multiplex PCR, the TCRdb table keeps only in-frame clones and is missing some. The sample shows some 40,000 clones, about two thirds of them seen only once. Sequenced here: CD4+ T cells from PBMCs cultured without peptide, sampled after COVID-19 vaccination. The origin of this receptor is a human donor who received a COVID-19 vaccine.

The CDR3 protein is CASSPRTGQGWQETQYF. The CDR3 DNA sequence: TGTGCCAGCAGCCCTCGGACCGGACAGGGGTGGCAAGAGACCCAGTACTTC. V gene TRBV7-2 combines with J gene TRBJ2-5; 9 bases agree with TRBD1. Germline V CDR1 and CDR2: SGHTA, FQGNSA. The trim removed 5 bases at V and 2 bases at J, leaving 12 bases unmatched. The length of the CDR3 is 17 residues.